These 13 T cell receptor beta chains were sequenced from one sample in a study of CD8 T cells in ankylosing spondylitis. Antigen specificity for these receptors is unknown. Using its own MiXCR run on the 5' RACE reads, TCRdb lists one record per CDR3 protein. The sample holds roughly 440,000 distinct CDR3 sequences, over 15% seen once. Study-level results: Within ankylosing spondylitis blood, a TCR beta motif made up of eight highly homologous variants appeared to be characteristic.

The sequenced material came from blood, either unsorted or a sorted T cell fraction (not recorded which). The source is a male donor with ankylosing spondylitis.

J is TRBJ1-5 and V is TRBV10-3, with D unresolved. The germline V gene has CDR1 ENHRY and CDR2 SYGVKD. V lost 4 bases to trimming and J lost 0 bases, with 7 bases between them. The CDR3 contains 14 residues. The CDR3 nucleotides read TGTGCCATCAGTGTTGGTACTAGCAATCAGCCCCAGCATTTT. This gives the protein CAISVGTSNQPQHF.

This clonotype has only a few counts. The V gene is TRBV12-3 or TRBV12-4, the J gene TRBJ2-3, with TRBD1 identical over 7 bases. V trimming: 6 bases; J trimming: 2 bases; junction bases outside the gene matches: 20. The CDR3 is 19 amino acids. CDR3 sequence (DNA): TGTGCCAGCAGGAAGCGGACAGGCCTCCGCGCAGGCCCCACAGATACGCAGTATTTT. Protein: CASRKRTGLRAGPTDTQYF.

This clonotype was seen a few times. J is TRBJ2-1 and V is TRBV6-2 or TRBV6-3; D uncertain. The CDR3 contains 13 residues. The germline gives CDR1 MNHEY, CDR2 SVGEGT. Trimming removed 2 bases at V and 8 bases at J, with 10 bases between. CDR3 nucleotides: TGTGCCAGCAGTTACCGATCCGAGCATGAGCAGTTCTTC. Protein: CASSYRSEHEQFF.

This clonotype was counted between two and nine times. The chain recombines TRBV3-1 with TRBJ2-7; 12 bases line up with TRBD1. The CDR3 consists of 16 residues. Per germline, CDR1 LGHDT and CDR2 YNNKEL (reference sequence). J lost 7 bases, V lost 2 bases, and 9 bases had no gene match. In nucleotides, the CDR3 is TGTGCCAGCAGCCAACGGAAGGGACAGGGGGCGAGTGAGCAGTACTTC. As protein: CASSQRKGQGASEQYF.

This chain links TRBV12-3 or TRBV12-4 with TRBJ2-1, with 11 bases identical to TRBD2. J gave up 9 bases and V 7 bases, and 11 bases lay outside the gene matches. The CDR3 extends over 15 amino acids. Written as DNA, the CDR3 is TGTGCCAGCACCCCGGGACTAGCGGCCTTTAGTGAGCAGTTCTTC. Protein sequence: CASTPGLAAFSEQFF.

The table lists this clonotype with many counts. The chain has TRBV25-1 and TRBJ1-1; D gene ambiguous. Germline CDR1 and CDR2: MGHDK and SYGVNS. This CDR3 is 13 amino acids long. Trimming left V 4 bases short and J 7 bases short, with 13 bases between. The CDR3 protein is CASSGGGPIEAFF. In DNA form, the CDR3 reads TGTGCCAGCAGTGGGGGAGGACCGATTGAAGCTTTCTTT.

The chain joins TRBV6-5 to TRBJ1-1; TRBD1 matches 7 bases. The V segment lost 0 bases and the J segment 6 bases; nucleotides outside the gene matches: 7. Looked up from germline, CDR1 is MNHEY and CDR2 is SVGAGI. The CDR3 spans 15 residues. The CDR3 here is CASSYSNQGDAEAFF. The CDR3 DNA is TGTGCCAGCAGTTACTCGAATCAGGGGGACGCTGAAGCTTTCTTT.

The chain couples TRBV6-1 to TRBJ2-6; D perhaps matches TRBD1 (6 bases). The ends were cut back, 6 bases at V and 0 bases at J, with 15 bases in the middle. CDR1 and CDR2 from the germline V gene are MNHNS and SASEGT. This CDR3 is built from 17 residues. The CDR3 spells CASRPRDTPSGANVLTF. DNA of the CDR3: TGTGCCAGCAGACCCCGGGACACTCCCTCTGGGGCCAACGTCCTGACTTTC.

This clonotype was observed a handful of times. CDR3 protein: CASSALRQDTEAFF. For the CDR3, the DNA is TGTGCCAGCTCGGCCTTACGGCAGGACACTGAAGCTTTCTTT. The rearrangement joins TRBV18 to TRBJ1-1; D call uncertain. The CDR3 has 14 amino acids. Trimming pared 6 bases from V and 3 bases from J, leaving 14 bases between. Germline CDR1 reads KGHSH; CDR2 reads LQKENI.

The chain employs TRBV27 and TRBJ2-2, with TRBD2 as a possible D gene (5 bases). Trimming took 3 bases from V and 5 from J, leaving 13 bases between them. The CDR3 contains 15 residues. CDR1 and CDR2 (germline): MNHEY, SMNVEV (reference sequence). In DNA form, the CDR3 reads TGTGCCAGCAGTTTTGAGCGGCTAAGGACCGGGGAGCTGTTTTTT. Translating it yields CASSFERLRTGELFF.

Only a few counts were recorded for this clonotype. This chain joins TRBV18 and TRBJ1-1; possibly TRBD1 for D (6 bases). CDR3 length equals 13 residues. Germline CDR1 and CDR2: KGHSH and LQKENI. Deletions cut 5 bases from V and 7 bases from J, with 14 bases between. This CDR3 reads CASSAIRDNEAFF. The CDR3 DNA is TGTGCCAGCTCAGCAATCCGGGACAATGAAGCTTTCTTT.

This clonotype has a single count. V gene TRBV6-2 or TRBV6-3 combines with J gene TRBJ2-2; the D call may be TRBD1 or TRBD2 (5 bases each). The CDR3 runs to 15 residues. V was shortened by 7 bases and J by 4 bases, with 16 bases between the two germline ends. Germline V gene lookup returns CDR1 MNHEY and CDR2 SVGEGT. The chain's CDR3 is CASNSVKRGTGELFF. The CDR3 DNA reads TGTGCCAGCAACTCTGTAAAGAGGGGCACCGGGGAGCTGTTTTTT.

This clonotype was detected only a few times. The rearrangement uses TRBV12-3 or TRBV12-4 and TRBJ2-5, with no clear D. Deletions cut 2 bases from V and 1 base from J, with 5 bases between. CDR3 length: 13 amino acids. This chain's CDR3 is CASSLKGQETQYF. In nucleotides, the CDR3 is TGTGCCAGCAGTTTAAAAGGCCAAGAGACCCAGTACTTC.